The T cell receptor beta chain described here comes from a study of shared clonotypes between healthy human individuals. Study observations and caveats: Of the naive CD4 clonotypes, approximately 5% were shared across a few donors.

The authors ran the assay at deep level. As originally analysed: From ImmunoSEQ came sequences covering only the junction and carrying no quality scores, so filtering differed. Profiling relied on immunoSEQ multiplex PCR, and the TCRdb table lists in-frame clones only, not all of them. V and J calls plus clone size are reproduced from that table; the DNA served to infer D and trimming. This table holds 760,000 or so clones, roughly 96% found once. Germline V gives CDR1 MNHEY, CDR2 SVGAGI. This CDR3 spans 15 amino acids. The ends lost 5 bases at V and 3 bases at J; junction bases unmatched: 9. In the case of this clone: Its antigen remains unknown.

The naive CD8 subset, CD45RO-negative cells positively selected for CCR7, excluded terminally differentiated effector memory CD45RA+ cells. This TCR derives from a man under 40 in good health. The chain employs TRBV6-5 and TRBJ1-2; 7 bases are a match to TRBD1. The source material was naive CD8+ T cells sorted from blood. The CDR3 nucleotides are TGTGCCAGCAGTGCCCGAAGGGACAGAGACTATGGCTACACCTTC. Translating gives CASSARRDRDYGYTF.